These 5 T cell receptor beta chains came from one sample sequenced in a study of T cell repertoires in cytomegalovirus infection. No antigens are known for them. MiXCR, run by TCRdb on the reads, gives a single entry per CDR3 protein. The repertoire holds about 920,000 distinct CDR3 sequences, with about a third as singletons. This specimen was cultured CD8+ T cells from PBMCs, taken from culture after CMV antigen stimulation. The source of these receptors is a human donor in good health (CMV status not recorded). Some clones in this sample may be carry-over from other donors' samples.

This clonotype came up a few times. The CDR3 region is CASIKPQSDRVIFTDTQYF. The CDR3 coding sequence is TGTGCCAGCATAAAACCCCAAAGTGACAGGGTAATATTCACAGATACGCAGTATTTT. This chain links TRBV6-6 with TRBJ2-3; 7 bases line up with TRBD1. From germline, CDR1 is MNHNY and CDR2 SVGAGI (reference sequence). With 7 bases clipped from V and 2 bases from J, the junction kept 21 bases outside the gene matches. The CDR3 is 19 amino acids.

The chain combines TRBV12-3 or TRBV12-4 with TRBJ1-2, with a weak D call TRBD1 (6 bases). The CDR3 is 14 residues long. V gave up 5 bases and J gave up 4 bases, with 14 bases separating them. This CDR3 reads CASSPRQASYGYTF. The CDR3 DNA sequence: TGTGCCAGCAGTCCCCGACAGGCCAGCTATGGCTACACCTTC.

This clonotype was seen more than once but under ten times. The V call is TRBV10-3, the J call TRBJ2-7, with TRBD1 matching over 9 bases. CDR1 is ENHRY, CDR2 SYGVKD, per germline. J gave up 3 bases and V 0 bases, and 3 bases lay outside the gene matches. This CDR3 is 15 amino acids long. CDR3 in amino acids: CAISESGQGLYEQYV. Here the CDR3 DNA reads TGTGCCATCAGTGAGTCAGGACAGGGGCTCTACGAGCAGTACGTC.

This clonotype came up a few times. The chain couples TRBV7-9 to TRBJ2-2; either TRBD1 or TRBD2 may supply D (6 bases each). Germline V CDR1 and CDR2: SEHNR, FQNEAQ (reference sequence). CDR3 size: 19 residues. V lost 6 bases, J lost 5 bases, and 28 bases lay in between. CDR3 DNA sequence: TGTGCCAGCAGTCCCGGAGGGTCTTACAGGGCGTGGAGGACCGGGGAGCTGTTTTTT. Amino acids: CASSPGGSYRAWRTGELFF.

This chain uses TRBV14 with TRBJ2-5; 12 positions agree with TRBD1. Per the germline V gene, CDR1 is SGHDN and CDR2 is FVKESK. The CDR3 consists of 15 residues. With V trimmed by 5 bases and J by 7 bases, 8 bases remained unmatched. The CDR3 protein is CASSVRDRGPGTQYF. The CDR3 DNA is TGTGCCAGCAGCGTCCGGGACAGGGGGCCAGGGACCCAGTACTTC.